This is a list of T cell receptor beta chains from one sample in a study of blood T cell repertoires in COVID-19. The table came from immunoSEQ multiplex PCR; TCRdb's copy has only in-frame clones and leaves some out. Of 85,000 to 100,000 clones detected, less than 85% appear once; the ten largest clones hold about 8.1%. Sequenced sample: peripheral blood. These receptors all stem from a man in his forties or fifties who had recovered from COVID-19. Both conserved end residues are part of each CDR3. The order of the fields is D gene, V gene, J gene, CDR3 protein, CDR3 DNA. A D gene is named only where the DNA matches it firmly.

d_gene: .; v_gene: TRBV2; j_gene: TRBJ1-1; CDR3aa: CASTLDRREVAFF; CDR3nt: TGTGCCAGCACCCTCGACAGAAGGGAGGTGGCTTTCTTT
d_gene: .; v_gene: TRBV28; j_gene: TRBJ1-5; CDR3aa: CASNLQGGHQPQHF; CDR3nt: TGTGCCAGCAATCTACAGGGAGGGCATCAGCCCCAGCATTTT
d_gene: .; v_gene: TRBV7-7; j_gene: TRBJ2-5; CDR3aa: CASSLDRAAGEETQYF; CDR3nt: TGTGCTAGCAGCTTAGATAGGGCCGCAGGGGAAGAGACCCAGTACTTC
d_gene: TRBD1; v_gene: TRBV19; j_gene: TRBJ1-1; CDR3aa: CASRASGQGASEAFF; CDR3nt: TGTGCCAGTAGAGCTTCGGGACAGGGGGCTTCAGAAGCTTTCTTT
d_gene: TRBD2; v_gene: TRBV7-9; j_gene: TRBJ2-3; CDR3aa: CASSQRTSGGQEQYF; CDR3nt: TGTGCCAGCAGCCAAAGGACTAGCGGGGGGCAGGAGCAGTATTTT
d_gene: .; v_gene: TRBV5-1; j_gene: TRBJ1-4; CDR3aa: CASSHGLAAGNEKLFF; CDR3nt: TGCGCCAGCAGTCACGGACTGGCCGCCGGTAATGAAAAACTGTTTTTT
d_gene: .; v_gene: TRBV30; j_gene: TRBJ2-6; CDR3aa: CAWSVSSGANVLTF; CDR3nt: TGTGCCTGGAGTGTCTCCTCTGGGGCCAACGTCCTGACTTTC
d_gene: TRBD2; v_gene: TRBV7-3; j_gene: TRBJ2-2; CDR3aa: CASSFSGGRNTGELFF; CDR3nt: TGTGCCAGCAGCTTCTCGGGCGGGAGGAACACCGGGGAGCTGTTTTTT
d_gene: TRBD1; v_gene: TRBV6-5; j_gene: TRBJ1-4; CDR3aa: CASRLTGFAEKLFF; CDR3nt: TGTGCCAGCAGACTGACAGGGTTTGCAGAAAAACTGTTTTTT
d_gene: .; v_gene: TRBV5-1; j_gene: TRBJ2-1; CDR3aa: CASTLGGTGDSFF; CDR3nt: TGCGCCAGCACCCTTGGTGGGACTGGGGACAGTTTCTTC
d_gene: TRBD1; v_gene: TRBV6-5; j_gene: TRBJ1-1; CDR3aa: CASRTGTAEAFF; CDR3nt: TGTGCCAGCAGGACCGGGACAGCTGAAGCTTTCTTT